This passage covers 2 T cell receptor beta chains from one sample sequenced in a study of T-cell reconstitution after alpha-beta-depleted transplantation in children. TCRbeta library construction was performed incorporating unique molecular identifiers. From the PCR reads, TCRdb called clonotypes with MiXCR, one entry per CDR3 protein. The table shows about 280,000 distinct CDR3 sequences, with 9.5% to 13% occurring only once. The source was peripheral blood, collected 180 days after TCRalphabeta/CD19-depleted stem cell transplant. The receptors shown here come from a male patient between 2 and 15 years old who had a stem cell transplant for chronic granulomatous disease, so the T cells may come from the graft donor.

This chain uses TRBV19 with TRBJ1-6, with TRBD1 as a possible D gene (5 bases). V lost 4 bases, J lost 7 bases, and 11 bases lay in between. This CDR3 spans 14 amino acids. The germline CDR1 and CDR2 sequences are LNHDA and SQIVND (reference sequence). The CDR3: CASSTRQTNSPLHF. The CDR3 bases are TGTGCCAGTAGTACCAGACAGACGAATTCACCCCTCCACTTT.

Many counts were recorded for this clonotype. The rearrangement links TRBV29-1 to TRBJ2-1, with 7 nucleotides matching TRBD1. V was pared by 6 bases and J by 15 bases, with 17 bases of the junction left unmatched. CDR3 length equals 13 residues. Germline values: CDR1 SQVTM, CDR2 ANQGSEA. CDR3 region: CSVEKITGTALFF. The CDR3 coding sequence is TGCAGCGTGGAGAAGATAACCGGGACAGCGCTGTTCTTC.